This T cell receptor (beta chain) was captured by sequencing in a study of shared clonotypes between healthy human individuals. The overall study: Every donor yielded three CD4 naive, three CD4 memory, two CD8 naive and one CD8 memory plate. Study observations and caveats: Naive subsets generally had larger estimated richness than memory subsets. There were few donors, and this limited the genetic and exposure-history diversity represented.

As for this clone: Its antigen is not known.

The CDR3 has 15 amino acids. The germline gives CDR1 SNHLY, CDR2 FYNNEI. The junction had 4 bases not matched to a gene; V was cut back by 6 bases and J by 2 bases. Sequenced by immunoSEQ multiplex PCR; TCRdb stores in-frame clones only, minus some. The sample holds around 2.3 million clones, approximately 94% seen once. This clonotype was obtained from a man aged 18 to 29 in good health. The chain combines TRBV2 with TRBJ1-6, with 7 bases fitting TRBD1. Material: naive CD4+ T cells sorted from blood. Subset meaning: CD45RA+ positively selected. The CDR3 DNA is TGTGCCAGCAGGGGGGACAGTACCTATAATTCACCCCTCCACTTT. Protein: CASRGDSTYNSPLHF.